The rows below give T cell receptor beta chains drawn from one sample of a study of identical twins. MiXCR was run by TCRdb on the 5' RACE reads, yielding one entry per CDR3 protein. In the table there are around 960,000 distinct CDR3 sequences, about 12% of which are singletons. This same sample was also part of a study on yellow fever vaccine responses in identical twins.

Sequencing was carried out using PBMCs. The source is a woman aged 18-29 years in good health. Each CDR3 is given with its conserved first and last residue. A D gene is named only where the DNA matches it firmly. Clone sizes are given selectively: once, few, many, or a class where the clone is expanded.

j_gene | v_gene | d_gene | abundance | CDR3nt | CDR3aa
TRBJ2-6 | TRBV7-9 | . | . | TGTGCCAGCATCAGAGACTCTGGGGCCAACGTCCTGACTTTC | CASIRDSGANVLTF
TRBJ2-3 | TRBV15 | . | . | TGTGCCACCAGCACTGGTCAAGTGAACACAGATACGCAGTATTTT | CATSTGQVNTDTQYF
TRBJ2-7 | TRBV7-2 | . | . | TGTGCCAGCAGCCCCTTCCGCGGTTACTCCTACGAGCAGTACTTC | CASSPFRGYSYEQYF
TRBJ2-7 | TRBV5-1 | . | many | TGCGCCAGCAGTTCTGGACTGGGCTACGAGCAGTACTTC | CASSSGLGYEQYF
TRBJ2-3 | TRBV7-3 | TRBD2 | few | TGTGCCAGCAGCAGGGACTATGGCACAGATACGCAGTATTTT | CASSRDYGTDTQYF
TRBJ2-1 | TRBV28 | TRBD2 | . | TGTGCCAGCAGGGGACTAGCGGGGTCCTACAATGAGCAGTTCTTC | CASRGLAGSYNEQFF
TRBJ2-7 | TRBV7-9 | . | few | TGTGCCAGCAGCCCCCCCGACTTGACCTACGAGCAGTACTTC | CASSPPDLTYEQYF
TRBJ2-7 | TRBV14 | . | many | TGTGCCAGCAGCCCATCATCTTGGGGGGACGAGCAGTACTTC | CASSPSSWGDEQYF
TRBJ2-3 | TRBV28 | TRBD2 | many | TGTGCCAGCAGTCCGCTAGCGGGGTTAACAGATACGCAGTATTTT | CASSPLAGLTDTQYF
TRBJ2-3 | TRBV5-1 | . | few | TGCGCCAGCAGAGAAGGCGGTAGCACAGATACGCAGTATTTT | CASREGGSTDTQYF
TRBJ2-1 | TRBV7-6 | . | . | TGTGCCAGCAGCTTAGAGTTCAGATCATGGACCCAACGGGGCAATGAGCAGTTCTTC | CASSLEFRSWTQRGNEQFF
TRBJ1-1 | TRBV7-8 | . | few | TGTGCCAGCAGCTTAGCCGGGGAGGGGGTGAACACTGAAGCTTTCTTT | CASSLAGEGVNTEAFF
TRBJ2-1 | TRBV3-1 | TRBD2 | . | TGTGCCAGCAGCCCCCCGGGACTAGTGCTGCCTGAGCAGTTCTTC | CASSPPGLVLPEQFF
TRBJ1-2 | TRBV2 | . | . | TGTGCCAGCAGTGAACAGGGAGCCGGCTATGGCTACACCTTC | CASSEQGAGYGYTF
TRBJ2-1 | TRBV6-1 | . | . | TGTGCCAGCAGTGAAGGGTTTATAGGGTTCTTC | CASSEGFIGFF
TRBJ1-5 | TRBV12-3/TRBV12-4 | TRBD1 | few | TGTGCCAGCAGTTTCTATCAGGGGGACAATCAGCCCCAGCATTTT | CASSFYQGDNQPQHF
TRBJ2-2 | TRBV11-2 | . | few | TGTGCCAGCAGCTTAAGGGCCGGGGACTTGAACACCGGGGAGCTGTTTTTT | CASSLRAGDLNTGELFF
TRBJ2-3 | TRBV3-1 | . | many | TGTGCCAGCAGCCAATGGCTTAACACAGATACGCAGTATTTT | CASSQWLNTDTQYF
TRBJ1-1 | TRBV27 | . | . | TGTGCCAGCAGTTTAGAGTCTCCCCCCAACAGTAGGTACGCTGAAGCTTTCTTT | CASSLESPPNSRYAEAFF
TRBJ2-5 | TRBV7-9 | . | . | TGTGCCAGCAGCGCAAGGACAGATCAAGAGACCCAGTACTTC | CASSARTDQETQYF
TRBJ2-5 | TRBV7-9 | . | . | TGTGCCAGCGGAAAACAAGAGACCCAGTACTTC | CASGKQETQYF
TRBJ1-2 | TRBV7-9 | . | . | TGTGCCAGCAGCTTAGTTCTGGCACCCGCAAACTATGGCTACACCTTC | CASSLVLAPANYGYTF
TRBJ1-3 | TRBV3-1 | . | many | TGTGCCAGCAGCCAAGGGCACTCTGGAAACACCATATATTTT | CASSQGHSGNTIYF
TRBJ1-2 | TRBV12-3/TRBV12-4 | . | many | TGTGCCAGCAGTTATACTGACTATGGCTACACCTTC | CASSYTDYGYTF
TRBJ2-3 | TRBV6-5 | TRBD1 | many | TGTGCCAGCAGTTACGGACAGGGTCCAGATACGCAGTATTTT | CASSYGQGPDTQYF
TRBJ1-1 | TRBV5-1 | . | few | TGCGCCAGCAGCCAATCAGACAGAAGTAACACTGAAGCTTTCTTT | CASSQSDRSNTEAFF
TRBJ2-2 | TRBV5-1 | TRBD2 | . | TGCGCCAGCAGACCTTCCGGGAGGACGAACACCGGGGAGCTGTTTTTT | CASRPSGRTNTGELFF
TRBJ2-1 | TRBV5-1 | . | few | TGCGCCAGCAGCCACCCGGGGGACTACAATGAGCAGTTCTTC | CASSHPGDYNEQFF
TRBJ2-3 | TRBV10-3 | TRBD2 | few | TGTGCCATCAGTGGTCTAGCGGGAACGACAGATACGCAGTATTTT | CAISGLAGTTDTQYF
TRBJ2-1 | TRBV11-2 | TRBD1 | many | TGTGCCAGCAGCATGGGACAGCCAAGCTCCTACAATGAGCAGTTCTTC | CASSMGQPSSYNEQFF
TRBJ2-7 | TRBV20-1 | TRBD1 | few | TGCAGTGCTTTTGGACAGGCGGAGCAGTACTTC | CSAFGQAEQYF
TRBJ2-5 | TRBV20-1 | TRBD2 | . | TGCAGTGCTAGAGACGGGGGGGACCCGCAAGAGACCCAGTACTTC | CSARDGGDPQETQYF
TRBJ1-1 | TRBV15 | . | many | TGTGCCACCAGCAGAGATGGCCCCAGCCACGGGGGGACTGAAGCTTTCTTT | CATSRDGPSHGGTEAFF
TRBJ2-5 | TRBV29-1 | . | few | TGCAGCGTCAACCGGGACATCCAAGAGACCCAGTACTTC | CSVNRDIQETQYF
TRBJ2-1 | TRBV7-8 | . | few | TGTGCCAGCAGCTTAGAAGTGGGCCTGGGTGAGCAGTTCTTC | CASSLEVGLGEQFF
TRBJ2-2 | TRBV3-1 | TRBD1 | . | TGTGCCAGCACCCAACGCAGGACAGGGGCGGATACCGGGGAGCTGTTTTTT | CASTQRRTGADTGELFF
TRBJ1-2 | TRBV7-9 | . | . | TGTTCCAGCAGCTTAGTGGGGGCCGATTATGGCTACACCTTC | CSSSLVGADYGYTF
TRBJ2-1 | TRBV2 | . | few | TGTGCCAGCAGGTATAGCGGTAATGAGCAGTTCTTC | CASRYSGNEQFF
TRBJ2-1 | TRBV4-2 | . | . | TGTGCCAGCAGCCAAGAGGTTTTCGACAGCTCCTACAATGAGCAGTTCTTC | CASSQEVFDSSYNEQFF
TRBJ2-2 | TRBV3-1 | . | few | TGTGCCAGCAGCCAAGACAGGCCGAACACCGGGGAGCTGTTTTTT | CASSQDRPNTGELFF
TRBJ2-2 | TRBV12-3/TRBV12-4 | . | many | TGTGCCAGCAGTTTAGAAGTCGCGGGATGGACCGGGGAGCTGTTTTTT | CASSLEVAGWTGELFF
TRBJ1-6 | TRBV20-1 | . | few | TGCAGTGCCGAAACCGGACAGTCCGTCGCCCCCCACTTT | CSAETGQSVAPHF
TRBJ2-3 | TRBV7-2 | TRBD1 | . | TGTGCCAGCCCGAAGCAGGACAGGGGGCAGAATACGCAGTATTTT | CASPKQDRGQNTQYF